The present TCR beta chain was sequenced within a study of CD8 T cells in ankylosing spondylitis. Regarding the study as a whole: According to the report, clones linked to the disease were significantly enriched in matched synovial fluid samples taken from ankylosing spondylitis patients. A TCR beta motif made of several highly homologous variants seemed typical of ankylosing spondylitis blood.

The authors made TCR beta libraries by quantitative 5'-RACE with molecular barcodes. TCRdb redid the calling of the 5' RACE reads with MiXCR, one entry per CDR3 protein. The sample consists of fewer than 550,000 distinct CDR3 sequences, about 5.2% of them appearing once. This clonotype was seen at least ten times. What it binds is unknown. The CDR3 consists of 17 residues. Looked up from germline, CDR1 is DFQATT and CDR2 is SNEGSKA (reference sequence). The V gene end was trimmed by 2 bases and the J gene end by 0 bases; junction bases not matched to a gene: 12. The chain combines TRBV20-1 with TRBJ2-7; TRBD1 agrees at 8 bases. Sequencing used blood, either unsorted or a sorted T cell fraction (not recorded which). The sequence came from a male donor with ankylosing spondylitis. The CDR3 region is CSARPIITGGSSYEQYF. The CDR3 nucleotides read TGCAGTGCTAGACCTATTATCACAGGGGGAAGCTCCTACGAGCAGTACTTC.